A single sample gave rise to the 7 T cell receptor beta chains below, sequenced in a study of circulating and synovial CD4+ cells in juvenile arthritis. The assay was immunoSEQ multiplex PCR, and TCRdb's table has in-frame clones only and misses some. Among fewer than 35,000 clones listed, roughly 96% were seen once. Sample: CD4+ T cells from blood. The source of these receptors is a human donor with juvenile idiopathic arthritis.

The rearrangement joins TRBV28 to TRBJ1-5, with D maybe TRBD1 (6 bases). The V and J ends lost 8 bases and 5 bases respectively, with 19 bases between them. The CDR3 extends over 15 amino acids. Germline CDR1 reads MDHEN; CDR2 reads SYDVKM. This CDR3 is CASPPAGGGHQPQHF. The CDR3 nucleotides are TGTGCCAGCCCTCCCGCGGGGGGCGGACATCAGCCCCAGCATTTT.

The chain has TRBV29-1 and TRBJ2-5, with 15 nucleotides matching TRBD2. V lost 4 bases, J lost 5 bases, and 5 bases stayed unmatched. Germline V CDR1 and CDR2: SQVTM, ANQGSEA. The CDR3 has 15 amino acids. The CDR3 loop is CSVAWGTSGGETQYF. The DNA for the CDR3 is TGCAGCGTTGCATGGGGGACTAGCGGGGGGGAGACCCAGTACTTC.

This clone occurred once. This chain uses TRBV2 with TRBJ1-1; D remains unclear. Germline V gene sequence: CDR1 SNHLY, CDR2 FYNNEI. The CDR3 is made up of 13 amino acids. With 6 bases removed from V and 1 base from J, the gap between germline ends came to 9 bases. In DNA form, the CDR3 reads TGTGCCAGCAGGGGCAGACCGAACACTGAAGCTTTCTTT. It encodes CASRGRPNTEAFF.

The gene calls are TRBV11-2 and TRBJ1-2, with TRBD1 matching 9 bases. This CDR3 has 15 residues. Germline trimming cut 2 bases from V and 4 bases from J; bases unmatched to any gene: 5. Germline V gene lookup returns CDR1 SGHAT and CDR2 FQNNGV. The CDR3 reads CASSLLPGQGYGYTF. In DNA, the CDR3 is TGTGCCAGCAGCTTACTCCCGGGACAGGGCTATGGCTACACCTTC. Looking up the rest from reference TRBV11-2 and TRBJ1-2 gives the full variable domain: EAGVAQSPRYKIIEKRQSVAFWCNPISGHATLYWYQQILGQGPKLLIQFQNNGVVDDSQLPKDRFSAERLKGVDSTLKIQPAKLEDSAVYLCASSLLPGQGYGYTFGSGTRLTVV.

This chain joins TRBV5-1 and TRBJ1-2; D ambiguous. The CDR3 sequence is 12 residues long. Germline-derived CDR1 and CDR2 are SGHRS and YFSETQ. V lost 0 bases and J 8 bases, leaving 8 bases between the germline ends. Here the CDR3 reads CASSLDSEGYTF. The CDR3 DNA reads TGCGCCAGCAGCTTGGACAGTGAGGGCTACACCTTC.

The V gene is TRBV6-5, the J gene TRBJ1-2; the D gene is possibly TRBD1 (6 bases). Germline V CDR1 and CDR2: MNHEY, SVGAGI. This CDR3 contains 12 residues. CDR3 amino acids: CASRRTDYGYTF. The CDR3 region has the DNA TGTGCTTCAAGGCGGACAGACTATGGCTACACCTTC.

The chain combines TRBV2 with TRBJ1-2; TRBD1 is a possible D gene (5 bases). V was pared by 3 bases and J by 3 bases, with 11 bases between. Germline CDR1 is SNHLY and CDR2 is FYNNEI. The CDR3 has 14 residues. The CDR3 spells CASSDQGPHYGYTF. The CDR3 region has the DNA TGTGCCAGCAGTGATCAGGGCCCCCACTATGGCTACACCTTC.